Included here is one TCR beta chain sequence, with context. Its antigen is still unknown. V shed 4 bases and J shed 6 bases, with 17 bases lying between them. There are 14 residues in the CDR3. The V gene's germline CDR1 is SGHRS and CDR2 YFSETQ. Per the original data handling: ImmunoSEQ output lacked quality scores and full-length reads, limiting matched filtering. The method was immunoSEQ multiplex PCR; TCRdb's version includes in-frame clones alone and lacks a portion of them. V, J and clone size are those of that table, while D and trimming were read from the DNA. This repertoire shows 900,000 to 1,200,000 clones, approximately 80% found once; its top ten account for more than 0.55%. This specimen comes from a study of shared clonotypes between healthy human individuals. Study-level information: CD8 memory received one plate per donor, CD8 naive two, CD4 memory three and CD4 naive three. Findings of the study overall: Among non-shared clonotypes, generation probabilities were lower than among those shared by all four donors. Across a handful of donors, naive CD4 shared approximately 4.5%, naive CD8 more than 3%, memory CD4 2.3%, memory CD8 approximately 0.4%.

This chain joins TRBV5-1 and TRBJ2-7, with a weak D call TRBD1 (7 bases). Sequences were obtained from memory CD4+ T cells from PBMCs. Sample subset: CD45RA-negative fraction. The receptor comes from a man aged 18 to 30 in good health. Some clones in this sample may be carry-over from other donors' samples. The DNA for the CDR3 is TGCGCCAGCAGCGGCGGGACAGTTGAGGGCGAGCAGTACTTC. It yields the protein CASSGGTVEGEQYF.